This T cell receptor beta chain was identified during a study of shared clonotypes between healthy human individuals. Notes on the study in general: Sorted-subset sequencing was shown by rarefaction to be incomplete despite large depth. Around 4.9% of naive CD4 clonotypes were shared across a few donors.

To note about this clone: The antigen remains unidentified.

Terminally differentiated effector memory CD45RA+ cells were left out of the naive CD8 fraction, which was CD45RO-negative and positively selected for CCR7. Those who donated were healthy HIV-negative adults, with no recent acute infections or vaccinations reported. A deep-level run was used for the assay. Assay used: immunoSEQ multiplex PCR; TCRdb lists only in-frame clones, some missing. This sample has some 2,100,000 clones, with about 92% found just once. Germline V gene data show CDR1 as MNHEY and CDR2 as SMNVEV (reference sequence). V gave up 5 bases and J gave up 9 bases; unmatched junction bases: 6. This CDR3 is built from 15 residues.

This chain links TRBV27 with TRBJ2-1, with TRBD2 matching over 14 bases. What was sequenced was naive CD8+ T cells from PBMCs. The origin of this receptor is a man aged 18 to 35 in good health. Some clones in this sample may be carry-over from other donors' samples. The CDR3 sequence is CASSAGTSGSTEQFF. The CDR3 DNA sequence: TGTGCCAGCAGTGCCGGGACTAGCGGGAGTACTGAGCAGTTCTTC.